These T cell receptor beta chains were read from a single sample in a study of T cell responses to AZD1222 COVID-19 vaccine. The repertoire was sequenced with immunoSEQ multiplex PCR; TCRdb's copy has only in-frame clones and lacks some. The data contain 150,000 to 200,000 clones, about 88% of them singletons. The input for sequencing was peripheral blood, taken on day 0 of AZD1222 vaccination. These receptors all come from an adult in good health. The CDR3 runs from the conserved cysteine through the conserved F or W. D genes are given only for firm matches. Only some rows state a clone size, as once, few, many or a class for expanded clones.

V	J	D	size	CDR3	DNA
TRBV18	TRBJ1-6	TRBD1	NA	CASSGQGLDSPLHF	TGTGCCAGCTCAGGACAGGGGTTGGATTCACCCCTCCACTTT
TRBV7-2	TRBJ1-4	NA	few	CASSLGPISANEKLFF	TGTGCCAGCAGCTTAGGGCCCATTTCGGCTAATGAAAAACTGTTTTTT
TRBV7-8	TRBJ2-7	NA	NA	CASSLGGRATYEQYF	TGTGCCAGCAGCCTAGGCGGCAGGGCGACCTACGAGCAGTACTTC
TRBV3-1/TRBV3-2	TRBJ1-2	NA	NA	CASSQDSNSMGYTF	TGTGCCAGCAGCCAAGACTCCAACTCGATGGGCTACACCTTC
TRBV5-1	TRBJ2-1	NA	NA	CASSLPKQAYNEQFF	TGCGCCAGCAGCCTACCAAAACAGGCCTACAATGAGCAGTTCTTC
TRBV11-2	TRBJ2-5	TRBD1	NA	CASSSDRGGETQYF	TGTGCCAGCAGCTCCGACAGGGGCGGTGAGACCCAGTACTTC
TRBV3-1/TRBV3-2	TRBJ1-5	NA	NA	CASSQFAAGTGQPQHF	TGTGCCAGCAGCCAATTCGCGGCAGGTACTGGTCAGCCCCAGCATTTT
TRBV29-1	TRBJ2-5	NA	NA	CSVGRMVGAYSQETQYF	TGCAGCGTTGGGAGGATGGTAGGGGCTTATAGCCAAGAGACCCAGTACTTC
TRBV7-2	TRBJ2-7	TRBD2	NA	CASSFYGGSEQYF	TGTGCCAGCAGCTTTTACGGGGGGTCCGAGCAGTACTTC
TRBV7-9	TRBJ1-6	NA	NA	CASSPSGGNSPLHF	TGTGCCAGCAGCCCCTCGGGGGGGAATTCACCCCTCCACTTT
TRBV5-3	TRBJ1-5	NA	once	CARSLILGHSNQPQHF	TGTGCCAGAAGCTTAATATTGGGCCATAGCAATCAGCCCCAGCATTTT
TRBV11-3	TRBJ1-1	NA	NA	CASSSGAGNTEAFF	TGTGCCAGCAGCTCCGGGGCAGGGAACACTGAAGCTTTCTTT
TRBV6-5	TRBJ2-3	TRBD1	NA	CASSSRQGTADTQYF	TGTGCCAGCAGTTCCCGACAGGGGACGGCAGATACGCAGTATTTT
TRBV29-1	TRBJ1-2	NA	many	CSYRGGEKDYGYTF	TGCAGCTATCGGGGTGGGGAAAAGGACTATGGCTACACCTTC
TRBV19	TRBJ1-2	TRBD1	NA	CASSFPPGTVNYGYTF	TGTGCCAGTAGTTTTCCCCCCGGGACAGTTAACTATGGCTACACCTTC
TRBV28	TRBJ1-2	NA	few	CASGPAGYTF	TGTGCCAGCGGCCCCGCGGGCTACACCTTC
TRBV10-3	TRBJ2-7	TRBD1	NA	CAISGAGQGYEQYF	TGTGCCATCAGTGGAGCGGGACAGGGATACGAGCAGTACTTC
TRBV6-6	TRBJ1-4	TRBD1	NA	CASRLTGGESEKLFF	TGTGCCAGCAGACTAACAGGGGGTGAGAGTGAAAAACTGTTTTTT
TRBV23-1	TRBJ1-5	NA	NA	CASTLKKAGDYSNQPQHF	TGCGCCAGCACCCTCAAAAAGGCAGGGGATTATAGCAATCAGCCCCAGCATTTT
TRBV10-3	TRBJ1-2	NA	NA	CAIRGIGYGYTF	TGTGCCATCAGGGGGATTGGGTATGGCTACACCTTC
TRBV28	TRBJ1-5	NA	NA	CASSSYTGQRMGNQPQHF	TGTGCCAGCAGTTCTTATACGGGACAAAGGATGGGCAATCAGCCCCAGCATTTT
TRBV7-9	TRBJ1-2	NA	NA	CASSLGGSNYGYTF	TGTGCCAGCAGCTTAGGAGGATCTAACTATGGCTACACCTTC
TRBV5-1	TRBJ2-1	NA	NA	CASSASLSSYNEQFF	TGCGCCAGCAGCGCCAGTCTGAGCTCCTACAATGAGCAGTTCTTC
TRBV7-2	TRBJ2-1	NA	NA	CASSFSWDTYNEQFF	TGTGCCAGCAGCTTTAGTTGGGACACCTACAATGAGCAGTTCTTC
TRBV16	TRBJ1-2	NA	NA	CASSQSGGTRGYGYTF	TGTGCCAGCAGCCAATCGGGGGGAACCCGGGGGTATGGCTACACCTTC
TRBV7-2	TRBJ1-3	NA	NA	CASSLELGSSGNTIYF	TGTGCCAGCAGCTTAGAGCTGGGCAGCTCTGGAAACACCATATATTTT
TRBV3-1/TRBV3-2	TRBJ1-5	NA	NA	CASSQGGPNQPQHF	TGTGCCAGCAGCCAAGGGGGGCCCAATCAGCCCCAGCATTTT